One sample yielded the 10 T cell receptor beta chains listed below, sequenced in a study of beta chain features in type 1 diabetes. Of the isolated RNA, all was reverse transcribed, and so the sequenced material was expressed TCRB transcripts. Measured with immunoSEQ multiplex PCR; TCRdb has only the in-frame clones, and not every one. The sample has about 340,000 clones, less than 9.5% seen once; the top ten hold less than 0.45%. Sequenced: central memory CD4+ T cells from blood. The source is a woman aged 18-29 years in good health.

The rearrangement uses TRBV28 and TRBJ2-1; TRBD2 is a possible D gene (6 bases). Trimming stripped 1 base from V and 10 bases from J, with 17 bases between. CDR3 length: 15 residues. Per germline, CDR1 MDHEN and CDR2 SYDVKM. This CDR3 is CASSLSGAGAGEQFF. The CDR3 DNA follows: TGTGCCAGCAGTTTATCAGGAGCGGGTGCGGGAGAGCAGTTCTTC.

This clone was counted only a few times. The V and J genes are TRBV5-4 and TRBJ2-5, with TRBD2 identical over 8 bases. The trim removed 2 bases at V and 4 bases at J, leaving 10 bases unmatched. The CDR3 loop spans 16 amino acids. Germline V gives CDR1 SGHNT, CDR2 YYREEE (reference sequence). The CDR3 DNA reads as TGTGCCAGCAGCTTCAATTATGGCACTAGCGGAGAGACCCAGTACTTC. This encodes CASSFNYGTSGETQYF.

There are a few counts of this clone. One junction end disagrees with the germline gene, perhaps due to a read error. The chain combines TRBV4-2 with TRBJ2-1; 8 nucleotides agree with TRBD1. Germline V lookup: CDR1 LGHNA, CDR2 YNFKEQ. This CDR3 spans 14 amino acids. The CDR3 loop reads CASSRGQGYHEQFF. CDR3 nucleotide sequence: TGTGCCAGCAGCCGTGGACAGGGCTACCATGAGCAGTTCTTC.

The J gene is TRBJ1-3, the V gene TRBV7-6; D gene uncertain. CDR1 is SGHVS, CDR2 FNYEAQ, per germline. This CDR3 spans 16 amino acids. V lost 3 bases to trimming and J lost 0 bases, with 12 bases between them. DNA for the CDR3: TGTGCCAGCAGCTTCTCGGAGATCCTCTCTGGAAACACCATATATTTT. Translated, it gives CASSFSEILSGNTIYF.

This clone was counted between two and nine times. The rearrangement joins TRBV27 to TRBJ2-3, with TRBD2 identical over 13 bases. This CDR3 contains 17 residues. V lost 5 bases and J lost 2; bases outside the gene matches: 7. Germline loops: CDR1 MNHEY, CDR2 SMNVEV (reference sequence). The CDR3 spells CASSLGTSGVLTDTQYF. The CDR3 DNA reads TGTGCCAGCAGTCTCGGGACTAGCGGGGTTCTCACAGATACGCAGTATTTT.

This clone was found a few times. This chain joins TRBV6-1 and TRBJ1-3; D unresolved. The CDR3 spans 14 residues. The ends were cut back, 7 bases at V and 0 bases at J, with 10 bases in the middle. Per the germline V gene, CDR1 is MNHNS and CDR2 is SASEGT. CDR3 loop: CASIPLNSGNTIYF. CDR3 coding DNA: TGTGCCAGCATCCCACTCAACTCTGGAAACACCATATATTTT.

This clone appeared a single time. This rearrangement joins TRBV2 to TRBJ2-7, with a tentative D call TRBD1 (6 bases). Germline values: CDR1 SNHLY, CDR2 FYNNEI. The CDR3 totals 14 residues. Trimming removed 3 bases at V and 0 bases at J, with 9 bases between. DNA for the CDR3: TGTGCCAGCAGTGATGGGGGACACTCCTACGAGCAGTACTTC. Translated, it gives CASSDGGHSYEQYF.

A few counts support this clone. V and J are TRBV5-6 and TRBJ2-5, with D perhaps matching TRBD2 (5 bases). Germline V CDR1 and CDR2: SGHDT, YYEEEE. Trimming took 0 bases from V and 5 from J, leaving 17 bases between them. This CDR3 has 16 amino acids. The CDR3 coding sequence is TGTGCCAGCAGCTTGGAGCAAACGGGATCCAGGGAGACCCAGTACTTC. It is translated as CASSLEQTGSRETQYF.

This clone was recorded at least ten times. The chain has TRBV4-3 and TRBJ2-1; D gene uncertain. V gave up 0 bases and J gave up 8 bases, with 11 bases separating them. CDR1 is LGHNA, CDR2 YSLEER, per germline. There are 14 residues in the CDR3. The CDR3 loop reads CASSQEASRDEQFF. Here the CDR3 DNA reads TGCGCCAGCAGCCAAGAAGCCTCTCGGGATGAGCAGTTCTTC.

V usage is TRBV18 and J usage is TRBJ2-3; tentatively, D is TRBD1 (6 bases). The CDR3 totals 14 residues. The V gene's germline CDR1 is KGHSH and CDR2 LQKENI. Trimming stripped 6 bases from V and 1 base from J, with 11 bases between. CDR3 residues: CASSPRQGTDTQYF. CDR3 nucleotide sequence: TGTGCCAGCTCTCCAAGACAGGGCACAGATACGCAGTATTTT.